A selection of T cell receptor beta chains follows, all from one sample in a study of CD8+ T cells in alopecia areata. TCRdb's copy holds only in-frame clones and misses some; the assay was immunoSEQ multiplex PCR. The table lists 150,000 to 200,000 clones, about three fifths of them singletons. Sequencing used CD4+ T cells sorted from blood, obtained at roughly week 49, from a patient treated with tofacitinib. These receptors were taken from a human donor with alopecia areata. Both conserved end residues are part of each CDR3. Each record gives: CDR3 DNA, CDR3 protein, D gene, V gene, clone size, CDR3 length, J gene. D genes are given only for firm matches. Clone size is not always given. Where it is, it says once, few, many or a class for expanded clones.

CDR3 DNA: TGCGCCAGCAGCCCCACAGCGTACCAAGAGACCCAGTACTTC
CDR3 protein: CASSPTAYQETQYF
D gene: .
V gene: TRBV9
clone size: .
CDR3 length: 14
J gene: TRBJ2-5

CDR3 DNA: TGTGCCAGCAGCCTTCGACAACTCAATTCACCCCTCCACTTT
CDR3 protein: CASSLRQLNSPLHF
D gene: .
V gene: TRBV7-8
clone size: .
CDR3 length: 14
J gene: TRBJ1-6

CDR3 DNA: TGTGCCAGCAGTGAAGCACAGGGTTATACTGAAGCTTTCTTT
CDR3 protein: CASSEAQGYTEAFF
D gene: .
V gene: TRBV2
clone size: .
CDR3 length: 14
J gene: TRBJ1-1

CDR3 DNA: TGTGCCTGTGGACAGGGTCAGCGAGAGACCCAGTACTTC
CDR3 protein: CACGQGQRETQYF
D gene: TRBD1
V gene: TRBV30
clone size: .
CDR3 length: 13
J gene: TRBJ2-5

CDR3 DNA: TGTGCCAGCAGCTCTAAGACAGGGGTCAACTCCTACAATGAGCAGTTCTTC
CDR3 protein: CASSSKTGVNSYNEQFF
D gene: TRBD1
V gene: TRBV9
clone size: few
CDR3 length: 17
J gene: TRBJ2-1

CDR3 DNA: TGTGCCAGCAGCCAAGCGGGCCAGCGGGGGGGCACAGATACGCAGTATTTT
CDR3 protein: CASSQAGQRGGTDTQYF
D gene: TRBD2
V gene: TRBV4-2
clone size: .
CDR3 length: 17
J gene: TRBJ2-3

CDR3 DNA: TGCAGCGTTGAGAAGGGACTGAACACTGAAGCTTTCTTT
CDR3 protein: CSVEKGLNTEAFF
D gene: .
V gene: TRBV29-1
clone size: few
CDR3 length: 13
J gene: TRBJ1-1

CDR3 DNA: TGCGCCAGCAGCCTTTCCAGGGGGGACGGCTACACCTTC
CDR3 protein: CASSLSRGDGYTF
D gene: TRBD1
V gene: TRBV5-1
clone size: .
CDR3 length: 13
J gene: TRBJ1-2

CDR3 DNA: TGTGCCAGCAGCTCACCTGGGACAGCCACAGATACGCAGTATTTT
CDR3 protein: CASSSPGTATDTQYF
D gene: TRBD1
V gene: TRBV5-6
clone size: .
CDR3 length: 15
J gene: TRBJ2-3

CDR3 DNA: TGTGCCTGGAGAGCGGGACACCCTTTAGGCTACACCTTC
CDR3 protein: CAWRAGHPLGYTF
D gene: .
V gene: TRBV30
clone size: .
CDR3 length: 13
J gene: TRBJ1-2

CDR3 DNA: TGCGCCAGCAGCTTGGAGACAGCTAACACTGAAGCTTTCTTT
CDR3 protein: CASSLETANTEAFF
D gene: .
V gene: TRBV5-1
clone size: .
CDR3 length: 14
J gene: TRBJ1-1

CDR3 DNA: TGTGCCTGGAGTGCAACAGGGCGTGCTCAGCCCCAGCATTTT
CDR3 protein: CAWSATGRAQPQHF
D gene: .
V gene: TRBV30
clone size: .
CDR3 length: 14
J gene: TRBJ1-5

CDR3 DNA: TGCAGCGTTGTAGGGCCGACAGGGACCCAAGAGACCCAGTACTTC
CDR3 protein: CSVVGPTGTQETQYF
D gene: TRBD1
V gene: TRBV29-1
clone size: .
CDR3 length: 15
J gene: TRBJ2-5

CDR3 DNA: TGTGCCAGCAGTAGAACCGGGACCGAGCAGTACTTC
CDR3 protein: CASSRTGTEQYF
D gene: .
V gene: TRBV6-5
clone size: few
CDR3 length: 12
J gene: TRBJ2-7

CDR3 DNA: TGTGCCAGCAGCAGGAGAACTAGCACAGATACGCAGTATTTT
CDR3 protein: CASSRRTSTDTQYF
D gene: .
V gene: TRBV2
clone size: .
CDR3 length: 14
J gene: TRBJ2-3

CDR3 DNA: TGTGCCAGCAGTTACTCCGGGAGGATAGCCAATGAGCAGTTCTTC
CDR3 protein: CASSYSGRIANEQFF
D gene: TRBD2
V gene: TRBV6-5
clone size: .
CDR3 length: 15
J gene: TRBJ2-1

CDR3 DNA: TGTGCCAGCAGATCCGGGACAGGGGTTCGCGAGCAGTACTTC
CDR3 protein: CASRSGTGVREQYF
D gene: TRBD1
V gene: TRBV6-6
clone size: few
CDR3 length: 14
J gene: TRBJ2-7

CDR3 DNA: TGTGCCAGCAGTGCCGGGACAGTTAATTCACCCCTCCACTTT
CDR3 protein: CASSAGTVNSPLHF
D gene: TRBD1
V gene: TRBV2
clone size: few
CDR3 length: 14
J gene: TRBJ1-6

CDR3 DNA: TGCAGCCACACCCTACTGAACACTGAAGCTTTCTTT
CDR3 protein: CSHTLLNTEAFF
D gene: .
V gene: TRBV29-1
clone size: .
CDR3 length: 12
J gene: TRBJ1-1

CDR3 DNA: TGTGCCTGGAGTGTAACCGCGCCTAATTCACCCCTCCACTTT
CDR3 protein: CAWSVTAPNSPLHF
D gene: .
V gene: TRBV30
clone size: .
CDR3 length: 14
J gene: TRBJ1-6

CDR3 DNA: TGCGCCAGCAGCCAAAATAGGTGGAATAACATTCAGTACTTC
CDR3 protein: CASSQNRWNNIQYF
D gene: .
V gene: TRBV4-3
clone size: .
CDR3 length: 14
J gene: TRBJ2-4

CDR3 DNA: TGTGCCAGCAGCCCCGGAAAGGAAAAACTGTTTTTT
CDR3 protein: CASSPGKEKLFF
D gene: .
V gene: TRBV27
clone size: .
CDR3 length: 12
J gene: TRBJ1-4

CDR3 DNA: TGTGCCAGCAGCGTAGGGAGACTAGTCAATGAGCAGTTCTTC
CDR3 protein: CASSVGRLVNEQFF
D gene: .
V gene: TRBV9
clone size: .
CDR3 length: 14
J gene: TRBJ2-1

CDR3 DNA: TGCGCCAGCAGCTTGGCCAGCAGGGCATCTGAAGCTTTCTTT
CDR3 protein: CASSLASRASEAFF
D gene: .
V gene: TRBV5-1
clone size: .
CDR3 length: 14
J gene: TRBJ1-1

CDR3 DNA: TGCAGCGTTGACGCACCTCCCGGGAGCTATGGCTACACCTTC
CDR3 protein: CSVDAPPGSYGYTF
D gene: .
V gene: TRBV29-1
clone size: .
CDR3 length: 14
J gene: TRBJ1-2

CDR3 DNA: TGTGCCAGCAGTTTAACCCAGCAGACCCAGTACTTC
CDR3 protein: CASSLTQQTQYF
D gene: .
V gene: TRBV28
clone size: few
CDR3 length: 12
J gene: TRBJ2-5

CDR3 DNA: TGTGCCAGCAGCCAAGGGCCCCAGGGCCCCTATGGCTACACCTTC
CDR3 protein: CASSQGPQGPYGYTF
D gene: .
V gene: TRBV14
clone size: .
CDR3 length: 15
J gene: TRBJ1-2

CDR3 DNA: TGTGCCAGCAGCCCGGACAGTCAAGGTTTGCAGTATTTT
CDR3 protein: CASSPDSQGLQYF
D gene: .
V gene: TRBV6-6
clone size: .
CDR3 length: 13
J gene: TRBJ2-3

CDR3 DNA: TGTGCCAGCAGCTTAGAGTCGGGGAGTCAGCCCCAGCATTTT
CDR3 protein: CASSLESGSQPQHF
D gene: .
V gene: TRBV11-2
clone size: .
CDR3 length: 14
J gene: TRBJ1-5

CDR3 DNA: TGCAGCGCCTCGACAGGAGGGGACAACTATGGCTACACCTTC
CDR3 protein: CSASTGGDNYGYTF
D gene: .
V gene: TRBV29-1
clone size: .
CDR3 length: 14
J gene: TRBJ1-2

CDR3 DNA: TGCGCCAGCAGCTTCCTAGCGGGGGGCCGAAATGAGCAGTTCTTC
CDR3 protein: CASSFLAGGRNEQFF
D gene: TRBD2
V gene: TRBV5-1
clone size: few
CDR3 length: 15
J gene: TRBJ2-1

CDR3 DNA: TGCAGCGTTTGGAGAAACAATGAGCAGTTCTTC
CDR3 protein: CSVWRNNEQFF
D gene: .
V gene: TRBV29-1
clone size: .
CDR3 length: 11
J gene: TRBJ2-1

CDR3 DNA: TGTGCCAGCAGCTTACGGACAGGGGGCTCCTACGAGCAGTACTTC
CDR3 protein: CASSLRTGGSYEQYF
D gene: TRBD1
V gene: TRBV13
clone size: .
CDR3 length: 15
J gene: TRBJ2-7

CDR3 DNA: TGTGCCAGCACTGAGCCAGGTTCACCCCTCCACTTT
CDR3 protein: CASTEPGSPLHF
D gene: .
V gene: TRBV27
clone size: .
CDR3 length: 12
J gene: TRBJ1-6

CDR3 DNA: TGCAGCGTTGCCGAAGAGACCCAGTACTTC
CDR3 protein: CSVAEETQYF
D gene: .
V gene: TRBV29-1
clone size: .
CDR3 length: 10
J gene: TRBJ2-5

CDR3 DNA: TGTGCCAGCAGTGACGGGGGGCTGGGCAATCAGCCCCAGCATTTT
CDR3 protein: CASSDGGLGNQPQHF
D gene: .
V gene: TRBV25-1
clone size: once
CDR3 length: 15
J gene: TRBJ1-5

CDR3 DNA: TGCGCCAGCAGCTTGACTAGCGGGATTGACAATGAGCAGTTCTTC
CDR3 protein: CASSLTSGIDNEQFF
D gene: TRBD2
V gene: TRBV5-1
clone size: few
CDR3 length: 15
J gene: TRBJ2-1

CDR3 DNA: TGTGCCAGCAGACCCGAAGTAGGAGATACGCAGTATTTT
CDR3 protein: CASRPEVGDTQYF
D gene: .
V gene: TRBV5-8
clone size: .
CDR3 length: 13
J gene: TRBJ2-3

CDR3 DNA: TGTGCCAGCAGCTTAGGCCGGAAAGGCGGCACAGATACGCAGTATTTT
CDR3 protein: CASSLGRKGGTDTQYF
D gene: .
V gene: TRBV11-2
clone size: .
CDR3 length: 16
J gene: TRBJ2-3

CDR3 DNA: TGTGCCTGGAGTGTAGGGCGGAACTATAATGAAAAACTGTTTTTT
CDR3 protein: CAWSVGRNYNEKLFF
D gene: .
V gene: TRBV30
clone size: .
CDR3 length: 15
J gene: TRBJ1-4

CDR3 DNA: TGCAGCGTTGGTGCAGGGAAAGATGAGCAGTTCTTC
CDR3 protein: CSVGAGKDEQFF
D gene: .
V gene: TRBV29-1
clone size: .
CDR3 length: 12
J gene: TRBJ2-1

CDR3 DNA: TGTGCCATCAGTGACCCCGTCCTTAGCACAGATACGCAGTATTTT
CDR3 protein: CAISDPVLSTDTQYF
D gene: .
V gene: TRBV10-3
clone size: few
CDR3 length: 15
J gene: TRBJ2-3

CDR3 DNA: TGTGCCAGCAGCACGACTAGCGGCTTGTCCGGGGAGCTGTTTTTT
CDR3 protein: CASSTTSGLSGELFF
D gene: TRBD2
V gene: TRBV11-2
clone size: .
CDR3 length: 15
J gene: TRBJ2-2

CDR3 DNA: TGCGCCAGCAGCCAAGATACGGATGAAAAACTGTTTTTT
CDR3 protein: CASSQDTDEKLFF
D gene: .
V gene: TRBV4-1
clone size: .
CDR3 length: 13
J gene: TRBJ1-4

CDR3 DNA: TGCGCCAGCAGTGAGCCCCGAGGGGTTGGTTCCCTCCACTTT
CDR3 protein: CASSEPRGVGSLHF
D gene: .
V gene: TRBV10-2
clone size: .
CDR3 length: 14
J gene: TRBJ1-6

CDR3 DNA: TGTGCCAGCAGCGTACATTCATCGAACACTGAAGCTTTCTTT
CDR3 protein: CASSVHSSNTEAFF
D gene: .
V gene: TRBV9
clone size: .
CDR3 length: 14
J gene: TRBJ1-1

CDR3 DNA: TGCAGCGTTGCTCACACCTCTGGAAACACCATATATTTT
CDR3 protein: CSVAHTSGNTIYF
D gene: .
V gene: TRBV29-1
clone size: .
CDR3 length: 13
J gene: TRBJ1-3